These T cell receptor beta chains were read from a single sample in a study of blood T cell repertoires in COVID-19. Repertoires were generated with immunoSEQ multiplex PCR, while TCRdb's copy carries only in-frame clones and drops some. The table lists 250,000 or so clones, about 91% of them singletons, with around 6.3% in the top ten. Sequencing was performed on peripheral blood. The origin of the receptors is a woman aged 25 to 39 with COVID-19, enrolled during active disease. Each CDR3 is given with its conserved first and last residue. D genes are given only for firm matches. Size is stated for part of the rows, as once, few or many counts, or as a class when the clone is expanded.

TRBD1,TRBJ1-6,-,TRBV18,TGTGCCAGCTCTCCTGACAGGGTTAATTCACCCCTCCACTTT,CASSPDRVNSPLHF
-,TRBJ2-2,-,TRBV2,TGTGCCACCCGGCGAAGGGGTCAGCGCGGGGAGCTGTTTTTT,CATRRRGQRGELFF
-,TRBJ1-4,-,TRBV14,TGTGCCAGCAGCCAAGACGGCAGTTACAGGAATGAAAAACTGTTTTTT,CASSQDGSYRNEKLFF
-,TRBJ2-2,-,TRBV9,TGTGCCAGCAGCGGGACTACCTCTCCCACCGGGGAGCTGTTTTTT,CASSGTTSPTGELFF
TRBD2,TRBJ2-7,-,TRBV10-2,TGCGCCAGCAGTGAGTTCTGGCGGGGGGCAACCTACGAGCAGTACTTC,CASSEFWRGATYEQYF
-,TRBJ2-7,once,TRBV7-9,TGTGCCAGCAGCTCTCGTTCCGACAGTCTCGAGCAGTACTTC,CASSSRSDSLEQYF
TRBD2,TRBJ2-1,-,TRBV2,TGTGCCAGCAATAAACCGGGACTAGGGGATGAGCAGTTCTTC,CASNKPGLGDEQFF
TRBD2,TRBJ2-2,-,TRBV6-1,TGTGCCAGCAGTGAATTCCCGAGGACTAGCGGGAGAAGGGACACCGGGGAGCTGTTTTTT,CASSEFPRTSGRRDTGELFF
TRBD1,TRBJ2-2,-,TRBV7-9,TGTGCCAGCAGCTCGACCGGGACAGGGGAGAACGCCGGGGAGCTGTTTTTT,CASSSTGTGENAGELFF
TRBD1,TRBJ2-5,-,TRBV6-6,TGTGCCAGCAGTCCAAGACAGGGGGCAGGGCAAGAGACCCAGTACTTC,CASSPRQGAGQETQYF